These 32 T cell receptor beta chains came from one sample sequenced in a study of glioma-infiltrating T cells. The iRepertoire nested amplicon-rescue multiplex PCR amplified TCR alpha and beta CDR3s from RNA. TCRdb used MiXCR to reprocess the multiplex PCR reads, holding one entry per CDR3 protein. The table lists some 130,000 distinct CDR3 sequences, about 25% of them singletons. Sequenced sample: glioma tissue, nonneoplastic brain tissue, or PBMCs (not recorded which). The source of these receptors is a human donor with low-grade glioma or glioblastoma, undergoing nonglioma brain surgery, or in good health (not recorded which).

The rearrangement joins TRBV4-2 to TRBJ2-3, with TRBD2 identical over 9 bases. The CDR3 is 17 amino acids. The ends lost 4 bases at V and 1 base at J; junction bases unmatched: 9. Germline lookup yields CDR1 LGHNA and CDR2 YNFKEQ. The CDR3 coding sequence is TGTGCCAGCAGCCGCCAAACCAAGCGGGGGGGCACAGATACGCAGTATTTT. Protein: CASSRQTKRGGTDTQYF.

Notes on this clonotype: This may be a read error: a much more frequent sequence differs by one nucleotide. The CDR3 end shows no conserved phenylalanine or tryptophan, and so a read error is likely. This chain links TRBV12-3 or TRBV12-4 with TRBJ1-1; D ambiguous. The V end was cut by 7 bases, the J end by 4 bases, with 10 bases between. The CDR3 covers 12 residues. CDR3 region: CASTLDGTEAFS. The CDR3 DNA follows: TGTGCCAGCACTCTGGACGGCACTGAAGCTTTCTCT.

This clonotype was counted a few times. The gene calls are TRBV2 and TRBJ1-1; 9 nucleotides match TRBD1. The trim removed 3 bases at V and 4 bases at J, leaving 12 bases unmatched. In germline, CDR1 is SNHLY, CDR2 FYNNEI. The CDR3 length is 17 residues. The CDR3 sequence is CASSDPRQGERATEAFF. The CDR3 nucleotides read TGTGCCAGCAGTGACCCGAGACAGGGGGAACGGGCCACTGAAGCTTTCTTT. Supplemented by reference TRBV2 and TRBJ1-1, the full variable domain reads EPEVTQTPSHQVTQMGQEVILRCVPISNHLYFYWYRQILGQKVEFLVSFYNNEISEKSEIFDDQFSVERPDGSNFTLKIRSTKLEDSAMYFCASSDPRQGERATEAFFGQGTRLTVV.

This clonotype has more than one count but fewer than ten. The genes are TRBV27 and TRBJ1-2; the D is unclear. The CDR3 length is 14 residues. V was shortened by 5 bases and J by 2 bases, with 12 bases between the two germline ends. From germline, CDR1 is MNHEY and CDR2 SMNVEV (reference sequence). CDR3 loop: CASSPIRGNYGYTF. In DNA, the CDR3 is TGTGCCAGCAGTCCCATACGGGGAAACTATGGCTACACCTTC.

This clonotype appeared a few times. The chain combines TRBV18 with TRBJ1-5; a weak D match, TRBD1 (5 bases). The CDR3 runs to 15 residues. V lost 1 base and J 4 bases, leaving 11 bases between the germline ends. The V gene's germline CDR1 is KGHSH and CDR2 LQKENI. CDR3 DNA: TGTGCCAGCTCACCACTGGCAGGGAGTAATCAGCCCCAGCATTTT. Its protein product is CASSPLAGSNQPQHF.

The chain has TRBV11-1 and TRBJ1-1, with unresolved D. Looked up from germline, CDR1 is SGHAT and CDR2 is FQDESV (reference sequence). There are 14 residues in the CDR3. V lost 1 base and J lost 1, with 7 bases in between. The CDR3 DNA follows: TGTGCCAGCAGCTTAGTGGGTCGGAACACTGAAGCTTTCTTT. It yields the protein CASSLVGRNTEAFF.

The chain has TRBV28 and TRBJ2-2; possibly TRBD1 for D (6 bases). Trimming took 7 bases from V and 1 from J, leaving 10 bases between them. The CDR3 is made up of 14 amino acids. The germline gives CDR1 MDHEN, CDR2 SYDVKM. The CDR3 DNA reads as TGTGCCAGCAAACAGGGTGGGAACACCGGGGAGCTGTTTTTT. Residues: CASKQGGNTGELFF.

The chain uses TRBV5-1 and TRBJ1-2, with D possibly being TRBD1 (6 bases). V was shortened by 4 bases and J by 8 bases, with 18 bases between the two germline ends. CDR1 is SGHRS, CDR2 YFSETQ, per germline. The CDR3 sequence is 14 residues long. The CDR3 nucleotides read TGCGCCAGCAGCATAGCACAGGGCGGCTACGGCTACACCTTC. Amino acid sequence: CASSIAQGGYGYTF.

The CDR3 loop is CASRRTGELFF. The CDR3 bases are TGTGCCAGCAGACGCACCGGGGAGCTGTTTTTT. The chain is built from TRBV7-2 and TRBJ2-2, with no clear D. Trimming stripped 6 bases from V and 4 bases from J, with 3 bases between. The germline V gene has CDR1 SGHTA and CDR2 FQGNSA. This CDR3 has 11 amino acids.

This clonotype has ten or more counts. The gene calls are TRBV6-1 and TRBJ2-7; 8 bases are shared with TRBD1. The V gene end was trimmed by 5 bases and the J gene end by 2 bases; junction bases not matched to a gene: 8. This CDR3 comprises 15 residues. Germline lookup yields CDR1 MNHNS and CDR2 SASEGT. This chain's CDR3 is CASSRGTGGAYEQYV. The CDR3 coding sequence is TGTGCCAGCAGTAGAGGGACAGGTGGGGCCTACGAGCAGTACGTC.

A few counts support this clonotype. V usage is TRBV12-3 or TRBV12-4 and J usage is TRBJ2-5; TRBD2 matches 9 bases. Trimming took 5 bases from V and 1 from J; bases not matched to a gene: 2. The CDR3 spans 14 residues. CDR3 nucleotide sequence: TGTGCCAGCAGTCTGACTAGCGGCCAAGAGACCCAGTACTTC. This translates into CASSLTSGQETQYF.

A word on this clonotype: One base away lies a much larger clone, so this may be a sequencing read error. V usage is TRBV6-1 and J usage is TRBJ1-1; no firm D call. The CDR3 spans 14 residues. Trimming left V 2 bases short and J 5 bases short, with 12 bases between. Germline loops: CDR1 MNHNS, CDR2 SASEGT. DNA of the CDR3: TGTGCCAGCAGTGAACTAGCCGCGGAGACTGAAGCTTTCTTT. Translating gives CASSELAAETEAFF.

This clonotype turned up a few times. The V call is TRBV10-3, the J call TRBJ1-1; TRBD1 might be the D (5 bases). Germline CDR1 reads ENHRY; CDR2 reads SYGVKD. This CDR3 is 16 amino acids long. Trimming took off 8 bases at V and 0 bases at J, with 19 bases between the two ends. CDR3 coding DNA: TGTGCCATCTCGGTTTCGGGGCAGGGAATGAACACTGAAGCTTTCTTT. This gives the protein CAISVSGQGMNTEAFF.

As concerns this clonotype: This may be a read error, as it is one base from a much larger clone. The chain links TRBV20-1 to TRBJ1-2; D perhaps matches TRBD1 (5 bases). Germline V gives CDR1 DFQATT, CDR2 SNEGSKA (reference sequence). The CDR3 extends over 13 amino acids. The V and J ends lost 4 bases and 10 bases respectively, with 19 bases between them. CDR3 nucleotides: TGCAGTGCTATGACCGGGGACCGACGGGACTACACCTTC. This translates into CSAMTGDRRDYTF.

This clonotype was picked up a small number of times. The rearrangement uses TRBV3-1 and TRBJ2-5; the match to TRBD2 covers 11 bases. Germline V gene lookup returns CDR1 LGHDT and CDR2 YNNKEL (reference sequence). V gave up 3 bases and J gave up 4 bases; unmatched junction bases: 7. This CDR3 region has 16 residues. The CDR3 region is CASSQLIAGGTETQYF. CDR3 sequence (DNA): TGTGCCAGCAGCCAGCTCATAGCGGGGGGGACAGAGACCCAGTACTTC.

This clonotype was seen only a few times. The rearrangement links TRBV7-9 to TRBJ1-2; the D gene is possibly TRBD1 (6 bases). Trimming took off 5 bases at V and 6 bases at J, with 10 bases between the two ends. Germline V CDR1 and CDR2: SEHNR, FQNEAQ (reference sequence). CDR3 length: 12 amino acids. The CDR3 spells CASSNYRDGYTF. CDR3 sequence (DNA): TGTGCCAGCAGCAACTACAGGGATGGCTACACCTTC.

This clonotype has ten or more counts. V is TRBV5-1 and J is TRBJ1-1, with D uncertain. This CDR3 contains 16 residues. Per germline, CDR1 SGHRS and CDR2 YFSETQ. Between the trimmed V and J ends, which lost 1 base and 1 base, there was a span of 14 bases. CDR3 DNA: TGCGCCAGCAGCTTGCGCCGGGGAGCAGGGAACACTGAAGCTTTCTTT. It specifies CASSLRRGAGNTEAFF.

CDR3 nucleotides: TGTGCCAGCAGCTTAATTGGTGAGCAGTTCTTC. Residues: CASSLIGEQFF. The chain uses TRBV11-3 and TRBJ2-1; D remains ambiguous. Germline assignment: CDR1 SGHNT and CDR2 YENEEA. The CDR3 has 11 residues. Trimming pared 2 bases from V and 9 bases from J, leaving 5 bases between.

The chain has TRBV7-9 and TRBJ2-1; TRBD2 agrees at 8 bases. The CDR3 has 15 residues. Per the germline V gene, CDR1 is SEHNR and CDR2 is FQNEAQ (reference sequence). J was trimmed by 12 bases and V by 5 bases; bases with no gene match: 15. In DNA form, the CDR3 reads TGTGCCAGCAGCCCACGGGGCGGGGGGCCACAGGGGCAGTTCTTC. Amino acids: CASSPRGGGPQGQFF.

This clonotype came up a few times. The chain has TRBV12-3 or TRBV12-4 and TRBJ2-3, with D perhaps TRBD1 (6 bases). The ends were cut back, 2 bases at V and 9 bases at J, with 12 bases in the middle. CDR3 length equals 13 residues. The CDR3 DNA follows: TGTGCCAGCAGTTTAACGTCTCAGGGGACGCAGTATTTT. Its translation is CASSLTSQGTQYF.

The rearrangement joins TRBV19 to TRBJ2-3; either TRBD1 or TRBD2 may fit D (5 bases each). The V and J ends lost 7 bases and 2 bases respectively, with 13 bases between them. CDR1 LNHDA and CDR2 SQIVND come from the germline V gene (reference sequence). CDR3 length: 14 residues. The CDR3 reads CASTLPGLTDTQYF. CDR3 bases: TGTGCCAGTACCCTCCCGGGGCTCACAGATACGCAGTATTTT.

This clonotype has just a few counts. The genes are TRBV4-1 and TRBJ2-7; D is possibly TRBD1 (6 bases). Trimming stripped 1 base from V and 1 base from J, with 17 bases between. The CDR3 runs 17 residues. Germline CDR1 MGHRA, CDR2 YSYEKL. DNA for the CDR3: TGCGCCAGCAGCCAAGTCGGTCTACAGGGAACTTCCTACGAGCAGTACGTC. Its translation is CASSQVGLQGTSYEQYV.

This clonotype came up a few times. This chain uses TRBV4-1 with TRBJ1-1, with D possibly matching TRBD1 (5 bases). Germline V gene data show CDR1 as MGHRA and CDR2 as YSYEKL. Trimming left V 4 bases short and J 7 bases short, with 10 bases between. The CDR3 consists of 12 residues. CDR3 region: CASSRAGIEAFF. CDR3 in DNA: TGCGCCAGCAGCCGGGCAGGGATTGAAGCTTTCTTT.

This clonotype was observed many times. V gene TRBV20-1 combines with J gene TRBJ2-2; D gene uncertain. The germline V gene encodes CDR1 DFQATT and CDR2 SNEGSKA (reference sequence). The CDR3 has 16 amino acids. V was shortened by 0 bases and J by 2 bases, with 13 bases between the two germline ends. The CDR3 DNA sequence: TGCAGTGCTAGAGATTGGGAAGGCACCAACACCGGGGAGCTGTTTTTT. Translation: CSARDWEGTNTGELFF.

This clonotype occurred many times. J is TRBJ2-3 and V is TRBV6-1; perhaps TRBD1 as D (6 bases). This CDR3 is built from 18 residues. In germline, CDR1 is MNHNS, CDR2 SASEGT. Deletions cut 7 bases from V and 4 bases from J, with 27 bases between. CDR3 in DNA: TGTGCCAGCACCTTACGGGGAACAGGGAACACATTCGCAGATACGCAGTATTTT. It translates to CASTLRGTGNTFADTQYF.

This clonotype was detected ten times or more. The gene calls are TRBV25-1 and TRBJ2-3; 8 bases are a match to TRBD2. The germline CDR1 and CDR2 sequences are MGHDK and SYGVNS. Unmatched junction bases numbered 12, after V lost 4 bases and J lost 9 bases. The CDR3 runs 15 residues. The DNA of the CDR3 is TGTGCCAGCAGTGTACCGGGACTAGACATCGGAACGCAGTATTTT. It codes for CASSVPGLDIGTQYF.

As regards this clonotype: Just one base apart from a much larger clone, this may be a read error. The conserved closing phenylalanine or tryptophan is absent in this CDR3, likely reflecting a read error. DNA of the CDR3: TGTGCCAGCAGTTCCTCCAACAGGGGGCGGTCCGAGCAGTACATC. Its translation: CASSSSNRGRSEQYI. V usage is TRBV6-2 or TRBV6-3 and J usage is TRBJ2-7, with 9 bases aligning to TRBD1. Germline V gene data show CDR1 as MNHEY and CDR2 as SVGEGT. J lost 6 bases, V lost 4 bases, and 10 bases had no gene match. The CDR3 is made up of 15 amino acids.

This clonotype was seen only a few times. This chain joins TRBV6-1 and TRBJ2-3; TRBD2 matches at 7 bases. The CDR3 loop spans 18 amino acids. Germline values: CDR1 MNHNS, CDR2 SASEGT. J was trimmed by 5 bases and V by 3 bases; bases with no gene match: 17. The CDR3 spells CASSDPRKERGLGDTQYF. DNA for the CDR3: TGTGCCAGCAGTGACCCTCGGAAGGAGCGGGGATTAGGAGATACGCAGTATTTT.

In the case of this clonotype: This may stem from a read error, because a much larger clone lies one nucleotide away. The V call is TRBV6-5, the J call TRBJ2-1, with D hard to call. Germline values: CDR1 MNHEY, CDR2 SVGAGI. The ends were cut back, 5 bases at V and 4 bases at J, with 18 bases in the middle. CDR3 length: 16 residues. In DNA, the CDR3 is TGTGCCAGCAGTGTGGCAGGCACCCTATTTTACAATGAGCAGTTCTTC. It translates to CASSVAGTLFYNEQFF.

The chain combines TRBV7-9 with TRBJ1-1; 8 nucleotides line up with TRBD1. The germline CDR1 and CDR2 sequences are SEHNR and FQNEAQ (reference sequence). The ends lost 5 bases at V and 4 bases at J; junction bases unmatched: 3. The CDR3 extends over 13 amino acids. The CDR3 DNA reads TGTGCCAGCAGCGCACAGGGGGTCACTGAAGCTTTCTTT. It encodes CASSAQGVTEAFF.

Regarding this clonotype: Because the CDR3 is missing its conserved closing phenylalanine or tryptophan, this is likely a read error. The chain recombines TRBV3-1 with TRBJ2-3; tentative D call: TRBD2 (6 bases). The CDR3 is 16 residues long. Trimming shortened V by 0 bases and J by 6 bases, and 16 bases separated the two germline ends. The germline V gene encodes CDR1 LGHDT and CDR2 YNNKEL (reference sequence). The CDR3 here is CASSQELGGFKDTQYL. CDR3 in DNA: TGTGCCAGCAGCCAAGAGCTTGGGGGGTTCAAGGATACGCAGTATCTT.

The chain recombines TRBV20-1 with TRBJ2-4; 9 nucleotides line up with TRBD1. The CDR3 runs 15 residues. The V gene's germline CDR1 is DFQATT and CDR2 SNEGSKA (reference sequence). The trim removed 6 bases at V and 1 base at J, leaving 7 bases unmatched. The CDR3 nucleotides are TGCAGTGCGGAGGGACAGGGTTATGCCAAAAACATTCAGTACTTC. It codes for CSAEGQGYAKNIQYF.